This T cell receptor (beta chain) was profiled in a study of blood T cell repertoires in COVID-19 (dated by TCRdb to between 2020 and 2021). For the wider study: Samples covering the acute and convalescent phases of COVID-19 were provided by collaborators in the United States, Italy and Spain. The prospective study material was composed of cDNA or gDNA derived from T cells, B-cell-depleted T cells, or PBMCs. Where HLA class I and class II types were available, the types were taken from metadata supplied by the sample provider, not from assay-based typing. The sample metadata nearly always contained a de-identified subject ID, COVID-19 status, age in years and sex. The dataset comprised deeply sampled blood TCRbeta repertoires from subjects exposed to, actively infected with, or recovered from COVID-19. The repertoires were made available in a free public database intended to serve as a resource for research on the immune response to SARS-CoV-2. Samples came from the ongoing ImmuneRACE study (first 160 participants) plus 1,254 subjects from 6 global collaborators. Study-wide findings and limitations: The amount of clinical and demographic metadata varied by source and participant and was provided uncurated.

Whole blood was collected in K2EDTA tubes by collaborating institutions according to the institutions' own protocols. For TCRbeta analysis, collaborators shipped samples as frozen whole blood, isolated PBMCs, or DNA extracted from either of those sample types. This clone was seen more than once but under ten times. Its antigen specificity is not known. There are no base qualities to consult, and no much larger clone falls within one base. The CDR1 and CDR2 encoded by the germline V gene are MDHEN and SYDVKM. V is pared back by 2 bases and J by 0 bases, with 22 bases lying between the germline termini. The CDR3 spans 19 residues, from the cysteine through the phenylalanine. Here the CDR3 DNA is all that survives: 57 bases in frame from base 1. TCRbeta CDR3 regions were amplified from genomic DNA by means of the immunoSEQ Assay, a bias-controlled multiplex PCR. The paper's processing steps were these. The number of nucleated cells in each sample was estimated from the amplification of reference gene primers within the assay. To quantify the absolute abundance of each unique TCRbeta CDR3 rearrangement, sequence reads were collapsed and filtered. For each sample, productive Simpson clonality was calculated by taking the square root of Simpson's diversity index across productive rearrangements. TCRdb re-hosts the immuneACCESS table, in-frame sequences only. Its copies lack some clones; in the studies checked, an unresolved V gene accounts for under half of them, and the cause for the rest is not known. V and J calls and clone size are those listed in that table; D and trimming were worked out from the DNA. The sample profile shows 120,000 or so clones; around 91% of them were found once. The ten largest make up around 30% of the sample.

The chain uses TRBV28 and TRBJ1-1, and possibly TRBD1, on 5 matching bases. The sequence was obtained from an older man with active or convalescent COVID-19. Sequencing used peripheral blood. CDR3 protein: CASSLGRAGQPLVNTEAFF. The DNA sequence is as follows: TGTGCCAGCAGTTTAGGGCGTGCGGGGCAGCCCTTGGTGAACACTGAAGCTTTCTTT.